This T cell receptor beta chain was recovered during a study of radiation and T cells in renal cell carcinoma. In the study overall: Nephrectomy followed 15 Gy stereotactic body radiation by 4 weeks.

The germline CDR1 and CDR2 sequences are SGHTA and FQGTGA. The CDR3 is 18 amino acids. Trimming cost V 4 bases and J 5 bases; bases outside gene matches: 11. This clone was found once. What it recognizes is unknown. Study results and caveats: Baseline intratumoral clonotype presence is unknown without pretreatment biopsies. From baseline, blood top tumor clonotypes peaked at 2 weeks post-radiation.

Time point reported: baseline pretreatment blood. Described treatment: 15 Gy SBRT to primary tumor, nephrectomy 4 weeks later. After SBRT, blood was collected at 2 and 4 weeks, plus baseline. Data came from immunoSEQ multiplex PCR; TCRdb stores just in-frame clones and leaves some out. Of 150,000 or so clones listed, about 85% were seen once; the top ten hold about 4.3%. The chain links TRBV7-3 to TRBJ2-1; 13 nucleotides match TRBD2. This TCR was recovered from a woman in her seventies with renal cell carcinoma. The specimen was blood, collected from a patient whose treatment included radiotherapy and nephrectomy. CDR3 nucleotide sequence: TGTGCCAGCAGCTATACTAGCGGGGGGGCGAATCCCCACAATGAGCAGTTCTTC. Translation gives CASSYTSGGANPHNEQFF.